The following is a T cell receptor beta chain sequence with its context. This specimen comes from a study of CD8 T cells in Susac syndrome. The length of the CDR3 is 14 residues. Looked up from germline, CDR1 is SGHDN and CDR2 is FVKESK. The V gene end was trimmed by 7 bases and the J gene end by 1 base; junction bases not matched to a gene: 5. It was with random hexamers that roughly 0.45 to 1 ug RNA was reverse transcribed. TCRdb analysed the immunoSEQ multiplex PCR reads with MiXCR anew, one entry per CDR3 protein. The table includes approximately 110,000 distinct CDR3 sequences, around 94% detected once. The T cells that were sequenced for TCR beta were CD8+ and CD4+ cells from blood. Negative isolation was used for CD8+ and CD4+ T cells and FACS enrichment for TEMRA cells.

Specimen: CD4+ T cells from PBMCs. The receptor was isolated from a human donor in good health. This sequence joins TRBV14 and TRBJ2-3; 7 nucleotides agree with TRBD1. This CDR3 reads CASNGQGGTDTQYF. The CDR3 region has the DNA TGTGCCAGCAACGGGCAGGGGGGCACAGATACGCAGTATTTT. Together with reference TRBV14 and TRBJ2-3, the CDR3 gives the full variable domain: EAGVTQFPSHSVIEKGQTVTLRCDPISGHDNLYWYRRVMGKEIKFLLHFVKESKQDESGMPNNRFLAERTGGTYSTLKVQPAELEDSGVYFCASNGQGGTDTQYFGPGTRLTVL.